The next 2 T cell receptor beta chains were all read from a single sample in a study of T cells in Graves' hyperthyroidism and ophthalmopathy. The TCR beta CDR3 regions underwent amplification using RNA transcripts as the source. TCR CDR3 underwent first-round RT-PCR with the HTBI primer set. In TCRdb, the multiplex PCR reads were re-called with MiXCR into one record per CDR3 protein. The table shows about 300,000 distinct CDR3 sequences, with about 19% occurring only once. The sample comprised blood. Receptors were obtained from a man aged 50-59 years with Graves' ophthalmopathy.

The CDR3 DNA follows: TGTGCCAGCAGCCCCACACGGTGGACCTACAATGAGCAGTTCTTC. Translation gives CASSPTRWTYNEQFF. The chain uses TRBV14 and TRBJ2-1, with D unclear. The CDR3 contains 15 residues. Germline V gives CDR1 SGHDN, CDR2 FVKESK. V was cut by 4 bases and J by 2 bases, with 12 bases left in between.

There are many counts of this clonotype. One end of the junction does not line up with germline, which may come from a read error. The chain carries TRBV7-6 and TRBJ2-2, with 9 bases matching TRBD2. The CDR3 is made up of 13 amino acids. Germline lookup yields CDR1 SGHVS and CDR2 FNYEAQ. CDR3 residues: CASSLAGTGELFF. In DNA, the CDR3 is TGTGCCAGCAGCCTAGCGGGGACCGGGGAGCTGTTTTTT.